The 21 T cell receptor beta chains reported below all come from one sample, sequenced in a study of a mutant IDH1 vaccine in newly diagnosed glioma. Stated time point: week 5, during vaccination. Topical imiquimod was applied with each vaccine dose, which held 300 ug of mutant IDH1 20-mer peptide. Their antigen targets remain unknown. Using immunoSEQ multiplex PCR, the repertoire was profiled, and TCRdb retains in-frame clones only, with some absent. The table lists roughly 28,000 clones, about 89% of them singletons. The specimen comprised PBMCs, sampled from a glioma patient whose treatment included an IDH1 peptide vaccine. The receptor source for this set is a man aged 18 to 30 with glioma.

The genes are TRBV29-1 and TRBJ2-1; 7 bases are shared with TRBD2. The CDR3 consists of 11 residues. J lost 10 bases, V lost 7 bases, and 7 bases had no gene match. CDR1 is SQVTM and CDR2 is ANQGSEA in the germline V gene. The CDR3 DNA is TGCAGCGCGAGACTAGCTCAAGAGCAGTTCTTC. It translates to CSARLAQEQFF.

The chain employs TRBV7-2 and TRBJ2-3, with D perhaps matching TRBD1 (6 bases). Trimming removed 5 bases from V and 2 bases from J, with 14 bases in between. Looked up from germline, CDR1 is SGHTA and CDR2 is FQGNSA. The CDR3 is 15 amino acids. CDR3 nucleotides: TGTGCCAGCAGCAAAACAGGGAGAACCACAGATACGCAGTATTTT. This gives the protein CASSKTGRTTDTQYF.

The J gene is TRBJ1-1, the V gene TRBV2; D might be TRBD1 (6 bases). Germline V gene data show CDR1 as SNHLY and CDR2 as FYNNEI. The CDR3 contains 15 residues. V was shortened by 6 bases and J by 3 bases, with 17 bases between the two germline ends. The CDR3 nucleotides are TGTGCCAGCAGGCCTGGGGGGGGGCCTGACACTGAAGCTTTCTTT. Residues: CASRPGGGPDTEAFF.

The chain employs TRBV30 and TRBJ2-3, with 7 nucleotides matching TRBD2. This CDR3 region has 15 residues. V shed 1 base and J 1 base; nucleotides not matched to a gene: 5. Germline V CDR1 and CDR2: GTSNPN, SVGIG (reference sequence). Here the CDR3 reads CAWSAASGRTDTQYF. The CDR3 DNA sequence: TGTGCCTGGAGTGCGGCTAGCGGTCGCACAGATACGCAGTATTTT.

The chain joins TRBV19 to TRBJ2-1; the match to TRBD1 covers 10 bases. Germline V gene lookup returns CDR1 LNHDA and CDR2 SQIVND (reference sequence). The trim removed 3 bases at V and 2 bases at J, leaving 7 bases unmatched. The CDR3 is made up of 17 amino acids. The CDR3 is CASSIAQGQGAYNEQFF. The CDR3, as DNA: TGTGCCAGTAGTATCGCCCAAGGACAGGGGGCCTACAATGAGCAGTTCTTC.

The V call is TRBV12-5, the J call TRBJ2-1; 7 positions match TRBD2. V dropped 6 bases and J dropped 8; count of bases not matched to a gene: 10. Germline V gives CDR1 LGHNT, CDR2 FRNRAP. CDR3 length: 14 residues. The CDR3 DNA follows: TGTGCTAGTGGGCCCGGGTGGGCGGGAGATGAGCAGTTCTTC. Its translation is CASGPGWAGDEQFF.

The chain links TRBV4-3 to TRBJ2-7; TRBD2 matches 11 bases. The ends lost 0 bases at V and 0 bases at J; junction bases unmatched: 13. The CDR3 spans 20 residues. The germline V gene has CDR1 LGHNA and CDR2 YSLEER. CDR3 coding DNA: TGCGCCAGCAGCCAAGAACCCACTAGCGGGAGCCGGATGGGCTCCTACGAGCAGTACTTC. Amino acid sequence: CASSQEPTSGSRMGSYEQYF.

The chain employs TRBV30 and TRBJ1-2; D not resolved. With 4 bases removed from V and 8 bases from J, the gap between germline ends came to 20 bases. The CDR3 runs to 14 residues. Looked up from germline, CDR1 is GTSNPN and CDR2 is SVGIG (reference sequence). The CDR3 DNA follows: TGTGCCTGGACCCTCGGGGTCATTGGGGTAGGCTACACCTTC. Residues: CAWTLGVIGVGYTF.

The chain has TRBV7-2 and TRBJ1-1; D might be TRBD1 (5 bases). The CDR3 covers 13 residues. In germline, CDR1 is SGHTA, CDR2 FQGNSA. The V gene lost 5 bases and the J gene lost 11 bases, with 18 bases spanning the gap. The DNA of the CDR3 is TGTGCCAGCAGCCTGGGACCTCCCTCAGAGGCTTTCTTT. Encoded protein: CASSLGPPSEAFF.

The chain joins TRBV7-6 to TRBJ2-7; 9 nucleotides match TRBD1. The CDR3 loop spans 15 amino acids. From germline, CDR1 is SGHVS and CDR2 FNYEAQ. V trimming: 1 base; J trimming: 5 bases; junction bases outside the gene matches: 6. DNA of the CDR3: TGTGCCAGCAGCTTAGAAGGGACAGGGTCCCACGAGCAGTACTTC. Protein product: CASSLEGTGSHEQYF. Variable domain in full (rest from reference TRBV7-6 and TRBJ2-7): GAGVSQSPRYKVTKRGQDVALRCDPISGHVSLYWYRQALGQGPEFLTYFNYEAQQDKSGLPNDRFSAERPEGSISTLTIQRTEQRDSAMYRCASSLEGTGSHEQYFGPGTRLTVT.

V and J are TRBV2 and TRBJ1-1; D gene ambiguous. The V end lost 4 bases, the J end lost 1 base, and 7 bases lay between the germline ends. CDR3 length: 13 residues. Germline-derived CDR1 and CDR2 are SNHLY and FYNNEI. The CDR3 DNA follows: TGTGCCAGCAGTGTAGCTGAGAACACTGAAGCTTTCTTT. Protein product: CASSVAENTEAFF.

The chain has TRBV30 and TRBJ1-6, with a tentative D call TRBD1 (5 bases). Germline CDR1 GTSNPN, CDR2 SVGIG (reference sequence). The CDR3 covers 14 residues. V dropped 0 bases and J dropped 10 bases, with 13 bases sitting between them. The CDR3 protein is CAWSVRGVESPLHF. DNA for the CDR3: TGTGCCTGGAGTGTCCGGGGGGTAGAATCACCCCTCCACTTT.

This chain links TRBV6-6 with TRBJ2-7; the match to TRBD2 covers 11 bases. CDR1 MNHNY and CDR2 SVGAGI come from the germline V gene (reference sequence). The J segment lost 3 bases and the V segment lost 4 bases, leaving 8 bases of the junction unmatched. This CDR3 has 16 residues. The CDR3 protein is CASSSNLLAGDYEQYF. In nucleotides, the CDR3 is TGTGCCAGCAGTTCCAACCTACTAGCGGGAGACTACGAGCAGTACTTC.

This clone was seen once. This chain links TRBV30 with TRBJ2-7; 9 bases agree with TRBD1. V was pared by 8 bases and J by 2 bases, with 10 bases of the junction left unmatched. The germline gives CDR1 GTSNPN, CDR2 SVGIG (reference sequence). The CDR3 covers 14 residues. The CDR3 sequence is CARGSTGGAYEQYF. In DNA form, the CDR3 reads TGTGCCCGTGGATCGACAGGGGGAGCCTACGAGCAGTACTTC.

The chain employs TRBV6-5 and TRBJ2-3, with 7 nucleotides matching TRBD2. This CDR3 is built from 11 residues. The germline V gene encodes CDR1 MNHEY and CDR2 SVGAGI. The trim removed 6 bases at V and 11 bases at J, leaving 5 bases unmatched. The CDR3 reads CASRGGNQQYF. In DNA form, the CDR3 reads TGTGCCAGCAGGGGGGGGAATCAGCAGTATTTT.

This clone was counted a few times. This rearrangement joins TRBV14 to TRBJ2-1, with 8 bases aligning to TRBD2. The V segment lost 1 base and the J segment 9 bases; nucleotides outside the gene matches: 5. Germline V lookup: CDR1 SGHDN, CDR2 FVKESK. This CDR3 has 14 amino acids. This CDR3 reads CASSQAVAGIEQFF. In DNA form, the CDR3 reads TGTGCCAGCAGCCAAGCCGTAGCGGGGATTGAGCAGTTCTTC.

This chain uses TRBV7-2 with TRBJ1-2; the match to TRBD1 covers 9 bases. The germline CDR1 and CDR2 sequences are SGHTA and FQGNSA. This CDR3 spans 14 amino acids. V dropped 4 bases and J dropped 6; count of bases not matched to a gene: 6. The CDR3 is CASSWGQGGNGYTF. The CDR3 bases are TGTGCCAGCAGCTGGGGACAGGGTGGGAATGGCTACACCTTC.

The CDR3 region has the DNA TGCGCCAGCAGCTTGGTTTCAGGGAACAACCAAGAGACCCAGTACTTC. Protein: CASSLVSGNNQETQYF. The chain has TRBV5-1 and TRBJ2-5, with a weak D call TRBD1 (5 bases). This CDR3 region has 16 residues. V was pared by 0 bases and J by 0 bases, with 12 bases between. Germline CDR1 and CDR2: SGHRS and YFSETQ.

The V and J genes are TRBV6-1 and TRBJ1-4, with D possibly matching TRBD1 (6 bases). CDR3 length: 13 residues. The V end was cut by 9 bases, the J end by 4 bases, with 12 bases between. Germline V CDR1 and CDR2: MNHNS, SASEGT. The DNA of the CDR3 is TGTGCCAGTTCATGGACAGTTAATGAAAAACTGTTTTTT. Translating it yields CASSWTVNEKLFF.

The chain joins TRBV5-1 to TRBJ2-1; D remains ambiguous. The CDR3 contains 11 residues. Trimming left V 0 bases short and J 9 bases short, with 4 bases between. Germline-derived CDR1 and CDR2 are SGHRS and YFSETQ. In DNA form, the CDR3 reads TGCGCCAGCAGCTTGGCCGGTGAGCAGTTCTTC. Translating it yields CASSLAGEQFF.

This chain connects TRBV6-5 to TRBJ2-2; D gene uncertain. The CDR3 consists of 15 residues. V shed 6 bases and J shed 3 bases, with 14 bases lying between them. Germline V gene lookup returns CDR1 MNHEY and CDR2 SVGAGI. In DNA form, the CDR3 reads TGTGCCAGCAGGGTAGACCCCCGTTACACCGGGGAGCTGTTTTTT. The encoded protein is CASRVDPRYTGELFF.